What follows describes a single TCR beta chain. Its antigen is unknown. These data belong to a study of blood T cells in healthy people across ages. Study results and caveats: Comparison with aged donors showed that long-lived donors had more naive CD4+ cells and higher diversity.

For the second PCR, which ran for about 7 to 11 cycles, a sample-barcoded 5' primer and a J-beta primer mix were used. MiXCR was run by TCRdb on the 5' RACE reads, yielding one entry per CDR3 protein. Of some 760,000 distinct CDR3 sequences listed, 20% to 30% are singletons. CDR1 is DFQATT, CDR2 SNEGSKA, per germline (reference sequence). Trimming removed 2 bases at V and 6 bases at J, with 16 bases between. The CDR3 has 15 residues. The same data also went into a second study, on T cells of mothers and their children.

This receptor was identified in a boy aged 5-17 years in good health. The specimen sequenced was blood. The rearrangement joins TRBV20-1 to TRBJ1-4; D gene unclear. The CDR3 DNA is TGCAGTGCTAGACCCTGGGTGAGGCGTGATGAAAAACTGTTTTTT. It codes for CSARPWVRRDEKLFF.